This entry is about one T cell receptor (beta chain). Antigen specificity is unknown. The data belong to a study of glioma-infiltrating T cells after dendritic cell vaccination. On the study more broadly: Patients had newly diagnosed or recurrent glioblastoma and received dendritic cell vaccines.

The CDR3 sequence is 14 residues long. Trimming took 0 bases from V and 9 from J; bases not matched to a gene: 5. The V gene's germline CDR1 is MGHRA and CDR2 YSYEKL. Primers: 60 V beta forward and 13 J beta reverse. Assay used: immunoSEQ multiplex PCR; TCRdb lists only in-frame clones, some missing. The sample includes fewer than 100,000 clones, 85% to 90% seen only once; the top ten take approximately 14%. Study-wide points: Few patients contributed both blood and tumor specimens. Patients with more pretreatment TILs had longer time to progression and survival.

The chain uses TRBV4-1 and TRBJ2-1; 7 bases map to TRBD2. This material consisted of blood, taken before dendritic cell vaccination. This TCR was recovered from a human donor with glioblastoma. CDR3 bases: TGCGCCAGCAGCCAAGAAGGACTAGAAGGTGAGCAGTTCTTC. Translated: CASSQEGLEGEQFF.